Below, one T cell receptor beta chain is given with its context. Single viable CD3+CD4+CD8-CD45RO+ cells were sorted as the memory CD4+ T cells. Measured with immunoSEQ multiplex PCR; TCRdb has only the in-frame clones, and not every one. This table has some 56,000 clones, about 80% appearing once. V shed 7 bases and J shed 6 bases, with 13 bases lying between them. In germline, CDR1 is SNHLY, CDR2 FYNNEI. This CDR3 spans 14 amino acids. These data originate in a study of memory CD4+ T cells and cytomegalovirus serostatus. The sequence was collected from an adult in good health and CMV-seronegative. The sequenced sample consisted of memory CD4+ T cells from blood. This chain links TRBV2 with TRBJ1-6, with no clear D. The DNA of the CDR3 is TGTGCCAGCACCCCGGGTCTACTTAATTCACCCCTCCACTTT. Translation gives CASTPGLLNSPLHF.